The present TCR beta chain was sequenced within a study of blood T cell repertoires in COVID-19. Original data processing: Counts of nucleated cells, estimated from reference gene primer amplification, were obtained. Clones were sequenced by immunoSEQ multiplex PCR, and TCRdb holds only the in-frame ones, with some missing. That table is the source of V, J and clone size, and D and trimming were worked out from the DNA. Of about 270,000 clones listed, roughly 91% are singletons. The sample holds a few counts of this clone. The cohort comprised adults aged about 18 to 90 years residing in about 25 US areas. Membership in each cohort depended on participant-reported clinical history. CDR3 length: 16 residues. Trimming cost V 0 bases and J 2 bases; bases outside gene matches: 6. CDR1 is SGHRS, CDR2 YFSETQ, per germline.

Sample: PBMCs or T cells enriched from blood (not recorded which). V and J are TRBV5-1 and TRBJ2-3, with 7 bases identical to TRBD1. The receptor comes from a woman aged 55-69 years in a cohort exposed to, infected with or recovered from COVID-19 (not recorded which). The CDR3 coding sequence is TGCGCCAGCAGCTTGGGTTCGGACAGGTTCACAGATACGCAGTATTTT. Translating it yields CASSLGSDRFTDTQYF.